Each of the 9 T cell receptor beta chains below was sequenced from the same sample in a study of shared clonotypes between healthy human individuals. TCRdb's table, derived via immunoSEQ multiplex PCR, lists solely in-frame clones and lacks some. The data hold hundreds of thousands of clones, with around 93% observed a single time. In the naive CD8 group, cells lacked CD45RO and were positively selected for CCR7, so terminally differentiated effector memory CD45RA+ cells were left out. Sequenced sample: naive CD8+ T cells sorted from blood. These TCRs come from a man younger than 45 in good health.

V usage is TRBV7-2 and J usage is TRBJ2-7; 10 nucleotides line up with TRBD2. CDR1 SGHTA and CDR2 FQGNSA come from the germline V gene. V was clipped by 5 bases and J by 2 bases; unmatched bases: 12. The CDR3 has 17 residues. The CDR3 DNA reads TGTGCCAGCAGCCAAACTACTAGCGGGAATTGGACCTACGAGCAGTACTTC. Translating it yields CASSQTTSGNWTYEQYF.

V is TRBV7-6 and J is TRBJ2-7, with a possible D match to TRBD1 (6 bases). The V gene lost 0 bases and the J gene lost 2 bases, with 11 bases spanning the gap. The germline CDR1 and CDR2 sequences are SGHVS and FNYEAQ. This CDR3 contains 15 residues. CDR3 sequence: CASSLATTGTYEQYF. The CDR3 DNA reads as TGTGCCAGCAGCTTAGCAACAACAGGGACCTACGAGCAGTACTTC.

Concerning this clone: Other nucleotide sequences in the sample specify the same CDR3. The rearrangement joins TRBV27 to TRBJ2-7, with 7 bases fitting TRBD2. After removal of 0 bases from V and 4 bases from J, the junction contained 0 bases not matched to a gene. Germline CDR1 is MNHEY and CDR2 is SMNVEV (reference sequence). The CDR3 has 13 amino acids. CDR3 sequence (DNA): TGTGCCAGCAGTTTATCGGGGGGGTACGAGCAGTACTTC. Translating it yields CASSLSGGYEQYF.

In DNA form, the CDR3 reads TGCAGTTTCAATAAGGGGACTGAAGCTTTCTTT. This sequence encodes CSFNKGTEAFF. This rearrangement joins TRBV29-1 to TRBJ1-1; perhaps TRBD1 as D (5 bases). Germline assignment: CDR1 SQVTM and CDR2 ANQGSEA. This CDR3 spans 11 amino acids.

The chain links TRBV9 to TRBJ2-1, with D perhaps TRBD2 (6 bases). The CDR3 is 16 amino acids. The germline V gene has CDR1 SGDLS and CDR2 YYNGEE. Trimming left V 0 bases short and J 0 bases short, with 10 bases between. CDR3 sequence reads: CASSVARESSYNEQFF. The CDR3 DNA reads TGTGCCAGCAGCGTAGCACGGGAGAGCTCCTACAATGAGCAGTTCTTC.

In its sample, this clone was seen once. The sample carries other DNA sequences with the same CDR3. V is TRBV29-1 and J is TRBJ2-7, with a possible D match to TRBD2 (6 bases). Germline V gives CDR1 SQVTM, CDR2 ANQGSEA. The CDR3 covers 11 residues. V lost 6 bases and J lost 1, with 7 bases in between. In DNA form, the CDR3 reads TGCAGCGTCGCGGGATCCTACGAGCAGTACTTC. Its translation: CSVAGSYEQYF.

The chain is built from TRBV29-1 and TRBJ2-7; D gene ambiguous. This CDR3 region has 11 residues. The germline V gene encodes CDR1 SQVTM and CDR2 ANQGSEA. V was shortened by 2 bases and J by 2 bases, with 4 bases between the two germline ends. CDR3 DNA: TGCAGCGTTGAATGGGCCTACGAGCAGTACTTC. Its translation: CSVEWAYEQYF.

DNA for the CDR3: TGCGCCAGCAGCTGGGGAAACTACGAGCAGTACTTC. Translation: CASSWGNYEQYF. This chain links TRBV5-1 with TRBJ2-7; D is ambiguous. The CDR3 runs 12 residues. Trimming cost V 3 bases and J 3 bases, with 7 bases left between them. Germline V CDR1 and CDR2: SGHRS, YFSETQ. Supplemented by reference TRBV5-1 and TRBJ2-7, the full variable domain reads KAGVTQTPRYLIKTRGQQVTLSCSPISGHRSVSWYQQTPGQGLQFLFEYFSETQRNKGNFPGRFSGRQFSNSRSEMNVSTLELGDSALYLCASSWGNYEQYFGPGTRLTVT.

The chain joins TRBV5-1 to TRBJ2-3; 8 bases match TRBD1. With V trimmed by 7 bases and J by 5 bases, 12 bases remained unmatched. The CDR3 spans 15 residues. Germline lookup yields CDR1 SGHRS and CDR2 YFSETQ. The CDR3 DNA is TGCGCCAGCCGATCCGGGCAGGGGGCATTAGATACGCAGTATTTT. Amino acid sequence: CASRSGQGALDTQYF. Together with reference TRBV5-1 and TRBJ2-3, the CDR3 gives the full variable domain: KAGVTQTPRYLIKTRGQQVTLSCSPISGHRSVSWYQQTPGQGLQFLFEYFSETQRNKGNFPGRFSGRQFSNSRSEMNVSTLELGDSALYLCASRSGQGALDTQYFGPGTRLTVL.